The 30 T cell receptor beta chains below come from one sample, sequenced in a study of follicular helper T cells after annual influenza vaccination. Time point indicated: 2015-2016 season, pre-vaccination. Profiled with immunoSEQ multiplex PCR; TCRdb holds only in-frame clones, not every one. The table has under 15,000 clones, 80% seen once. The material sequenced was CXCR5+ CD38- circulating T follicular helper cells from blood, taken on the day of influenza vaccination. Described subset: circulating Tfh, non-naive CD4+CXCR5+PD-1+ (ICOS+CD38+ or ICOS-CD38-). All receptors derive from an adult who received the influenza vaccine.

The chain carries TRBV6-5 and TRBJ1-2, with a tentative D call TRBD1 (6 bases). Between the trimmed V and J ends, which lost 5 bases and 4 bases, there was a span of 8 bases. The CDR3 is made up of 12 amino acids. Looked up from germline, CDR1 is MNHEY and CDR2 is SVGAGI. For the CDR3, the DNA is TGTGCCAGCAGTCAGGGGACCTATGGCTACACCTTC. This translates into CASSQGTYGYTF.

V gene TRBV5-4 combines with J gene TRBJ2-7; D gene unclear. The CDR3 covers 15 residues. Per germline, CDR1 SGHNT and CDR2 YYREEE (reference sequence). V lost 4 bases, J lost 1 base, and 15 bases lay in between. CDR3 sequence: CASSMKPDISYEQYF. The CDR3, as DNA: TGTGCCAGCAGCATGAAACCAGACATTTCCTACGAGCAGTACTTC.

This chain links TRBV27 with TRBJ1-4; perhaps TRBD1 as D (5 bases). Between the trimmed V and J ends, which lost 10 bases and 10 bases, there was a span of 19 bases. Germline lookup yields CDR1 MNHEY and CDR2 SMNVEV (reference sequence). This CDR3 is 13 amino acids long. CDR3 protein: CATSIDGGGKLFF. The CDR3 bases are TGTGCCACCAGCATCGATGGGGGAGGAAAACTGTTTTTT.

The V gene is TRBV7-9, the J gene TRBJ1-5, with unresolved D. The CDR3 is made up of 14 amino acids. The V end lost 4 bases, the J end lost 6 bases, and 13 bases lay between the germline ends. Per germline, CDR1 SEHNR and CDR2 FQNEAQ (reference sequence). Written as DNA, the CDR3 is TGTGCCAGCAGCTCGTTGGGGTCCCCTCAGCCCCAGCATTTT. Protein: CASSSLGSPQPQHF.

The J gene is TRBJ2-3, the V gene TRBV7-2, with TRBD1 matching over 8 bases. Germline V gene sequence: CDR1 SGHTA, CDR2 FQGNSA. V trimming: 6 bases; J trimming: 0 bases; junction bases outside the gene matches: 5. The CDR3 extends over 15 amino acids. This CDR3 is CASRGQGASTDTQYF. The CDR3 coding sequence is TGTGCCAGCAGGGGGCAGGGGGCGAGCACAGATACGCAGTATTTT.

The chain employs TRBV29-1 and TRBJ2-7; 9 bases line up with TRBD2. CDR1 SQVTM and CDR2 ANQGSEA come from the germline V gene. Germline trimming cut 7 bases from V and 3 bases from J; bases unmatched to any gene: 13. The CDR3 loop spans 15 amino acids. As DNA, the CDR3 is TGCAGCGCCGGGAGGGGCGGCGGGGGGGGCTACGAGCAGTACTTC. Translating gives CSAGRGGGGGYEQYF.

This clone came up a few times. V and J are TRBV2 and TRBJ1-6; TRBD1 might be the D (5 bases). Germline V lookup: CDR1 SNHLY, CDR2 FYNNEI. With 6 bases removed from V and 9 bases from J, the gap between germline ends came to 15 bases. The CDR3 covers 14 residues. The CDR3 DNA sequence: TGTGCCAGCAGGCCCCTGAGGGGTGCTTCACCCCTCCACTTT. Encoded protein: CASRPLRGASPLHF. Full variable domain (remainder filled in from reference TRBV2 and TRBJ1-6): EPEVTQTPSHQVTQMGQEVILRCVPISNHLYFYWYRQILGQKVEFLVSFYNNEISEKSEIFDDQFSVERPDGSNFTLKIRSTKLEDSAMYFCASRPLRGASPLHFGNGTRLTVT.

The chain links TRBV7-3 to TRBJ1-5; D not resolved. Germline V gene sequence: CDR1 SGHTA, CDR2 FQGTGA. Trimming shortened V by 2 bases and J by 4 bases, and 6 bases separated the two germline ends. The CDR3 has 13 residues. The chain's CDR3 is CASSLGPNQPQHF. In DNA, the CDR3 is TGTGCCAGCAGCTTAGGGCCTAATCAGCCCCAGCATTTT. The variable domain in full, completed from reference TRBV7-3 and TRBJ1-5, reads GAGVSQTPSNKVTEKGKYVELRCDPISGHTALYWYRQSLGQGPEFLIYFQGTGAADDSGLPNDRFFAVRPEGSVSTLKIQRTERGDSAVYLCASSLGPNQPQHFGDGTRLSIL.

The V call is TRBV2, the J call TRBJ1-5; D ambiguous. The V end lost 8 bases, the J end lost 3 bases, and 17 bases lay between the germline ends. The CDR3 extends over 15 amino acids. Germline V gene data show CDR1 as SNHLY and CDR2 as FYNNEI. This CDR3 reads CASAGRNSVNQPQHF. DNA for the CDR3: TGTGCCAGCGCGGGGAGGAACAGCGTCAATCAGCCCCAGCATTTT.

The gene calls are TRBV19 and TRBJ2-2; D is unresolved. In germline, CDR1 is LNHDA, CDR2 SQIVND (reference sequence). Trimming left V 7 bases short and J 0 bases short, with 15 bases between. The CDR3 is 16 amino acids. In DNA form, the CDR3 reads TGTGCCAGTACCTCTCGCCGGGCCCCGAACACCGGGGAGCTGTTTTTT. Translation: CASTSRRAPNTGELFF.

The chain recombines TRBV19 with TRBJ2-3; D is perhaps TRBD1 or TRBD2 (5 bases each). The ends were cut back, 1 base at V and 2 bases at J, with 7 bases in the middle. CDR3 length equals 14 residues. Germline V CDR1 and CDR2: LNHDA, SQIVND (reference sequence). CDR3 DNA sequence: TGTGCCAGTAGTATAGGGGGGTCCACAGATACGCAGTATTTT. As protein: CASSIGGSTDTQYF.

The chain has TRBV18 and TRBJ2-1, with TRBD1 matching 7 bases. The V gene's germline CDR1 is KGHSH and CDR2 LQKENI. Germline trimming cut 2 bases from V and 5 bases from J; bases unmatched to any gene: 9. The CDR3 length is 16 residues. The CDR3 DNA follows: TGTGCCAGCTCACCATGGATGCAGGGGGAGAACAATGAGCAGTTCTTC. Amino acid sequence: CASSPWMQGENNEQFF.

In its sample, this clone was seen once. J is TRBJ2-5 and V is TRBV7-2, with 13 positions matching TRBD2. The germline V gene has CDR1 SGHTA and CDR2 FQGNSA. V lost 3 bases, J lost 4 bases, and 5 bases stayed unmatched. The CDR3 runs 16 residues. The CDR3 region has the DNA TGTGCCAGCAGCTTGGGACTAGCGGGGAGGCGAGAGACCCAGTACTTC. Amino acids: CASSLGLAGRRETQYF.

The chain uses TRBV4-1 and TRBJ2-3; 8 bases line up with TRBD2. With 4 bases clipped from V and 11 bases from J, the junction kept 20 bases outside the gene matches. The CDR3 runs to 17 residues. CDR1 and CDR2 from the germline V gene are MGHRA and YSYEKL. DNA for the CDR3: TGCGCCAGCAGCCGGAGCCAGGGACTAGGATTTGGTTTGTGGCAGTATTTT. It yields the protein CASSRSQGLGFGLWQYF.

The chain links TRBV6-6 to TRBJ1-6; TRBD1 agrees at 8 bases. V trimming: 4 bases; J trimming: 7 bases; junction bases outside the gene matches: 3. Germline V CDR1 and CDR2: MNHNY, SVGAGI (reference sequence). This CDR3 has 14 residues. CDR3 DNA sequence: TGTGCCAGCAGTTCCAGGGGGCTCAATTCACCCCTCCACTTT. This translates into CASSSRGLNSPLHF.

The V and J genes are TRBV7-9 and TRBJ2-1; D is unresolved. The CDR3 runs to 12 residues. The V gene's germline CDR1 is SEHNR and CDR2 FQNEAQ (reference sequence). The germline V and J ends were trimmed by 5 bases and 8 bases, with 10 bases remaining between them. In DNA, the CDR3 is TGTGCCAGCAGCCCCACGGGCGATGAGCAGTTCTTC. Its translation is CASSPTGDEQFF. Filled out from reference TRBV7-9 and TRBJ2-1, the complete variable domain reads DTGVSQNPRHKITKRGQNVTFRCDPISEHNRLYWYRQTLGQGPEFLTYFQNEAQLEKSRLLSDRFSAERPKGSFSTLEIQRTEQGDSAMYLCASSPTGDEQFFGPGTRLTVL.

The chain recombines TRBV28 with TRBJ1-1; no clear D gene. Germline V gene data show CDR1 as MDHEN and CDR2 as SYDVKM. Trimming pared 10 bases from V and 8 bases from J, leaving 20 bases between. CDR3 size: 13 residues. CDR3 nucleotide sequence: TGTGCCACGATTTCCGGGGAGTTAGAAGAAGCTTTCTTT. It specifies CATISGELEEAFF.

The chain is built from TRBV7-2 and TRBJ1-6; D is undetermined. The V and J ends lost 0 bases and 16 bases respectively, with 13 bases between them. Germline CDR1 SGHTA, CDR2 FQGNSA. This CDR3 has 13 amino acids. CDR3 amino acids: CASSLARQSQLHF. CDR3 in DNA: TGTGCCAGCAGCTTAGCGCGTCAGTCCCAACTCCACTTT.

The chain couples TRBV5-1 to TRBJ2-1; D unclear. This CDR3 comprises 13 residues. Trimming removed 0 bases at V and 5 bases at J, with 6 bases between. Germline V lookup: CDR1 SGHRS, CDR2 YFSETQ. The DNA for the CDR3 is TGCGCCAGCAGCTTGGCACAGAACAATGAGCAGTTCTTC. Translating gives CASSLAQNNEQFF.

V is TRBV9 and J is TRBJ2-5, with TRBD2 as a possible D gene (5 bases). Per germline, CDR1 SGDLS and CDR2 YYNGEE. CDR3 length: 15 residues. Trimming took off 0 bases at V and 4 bases at J, with 13 bases between the two ends. The CDR3 nucleotides are TGTGCCAGCAGCGTAGGCGAGGAAGAGGGAGAGACCCAGTACTTC. Translation gives CASSVGEEEGETQYF.

The chain carries TRBV5-1 and TRBJ1-2, with D perhaps TRBD1 (5 bases). V was trimmed by 2 bases and J by 3 bases, leaving 8 bases between them. Germline V gene lookup returns CDR1 SGHRS and CDR2 YFSETQ. The CDR3 runs 13 residues. This chain's CDR3 is CASSLGVDYGYTF. CDR3 in DNA: TGCGCCAGCAGCTTAGGGGTCGACTATGGCTACACCTTC.

The J gene is TRBJ2-1, the V gene TRBV7-9; no reliable D call. V was trimmed by 1 base and J by 0 bases, leaving 7 bases between them. CDR1 is SEHNR and CDR2 is FQNEAQ in the germline V gene (reference sequence). The length of the CDR3 is 15 residues. The CDR3 protein is CASSLGESSYNEQFF. The CDR3 nucleotides are TGTGCCAGCAGCTTAGGCGAGAGCTCCTACAATGAGCAGTTCTTC.

The gene calls are TRBV5-1 and TRBJ2-6; possibly TRBD2 for D (6 bases). Germline lookup yields CDR1 SGHRS and CDR2 YFSETQ. Deletions cut 4 bases from V and 0 bases from J, with 14 bases between. The CDR3 consists of 17 residues. This chain's CDR3 is CASSAGLSSSGANVLTF. CDR3 nucleotide sequence: TGCGCCAGCAGCGCGGGACTGTCGAGCTCTGGGGCCAACGTCCTGACTTTC.

This clone was counted between two and nine times. The chain joins TRBV7-2 to TRBJ1-2; tentatively, D is TRBD1 (5 bases). The germline CDR1 and CDR2 sequences are SGHTA and FQGNSA. V was clipped by 1 base and J by 4 bases, with 7 bases between them. This CDR3 is 13 amino acids long. The CDR3 sequence: CASSLGQGYGYTF. The CDR3 DNA reads TGTGCCAGCAGCTTAGGGCAGGGCTATGGCTACACCTTC.

This clone was observed a handful of times. V gene TRBV6-6 combines with J gene TRBJ2-7; unclear D gene. Trimming shortened V by 4 bases and J by 6 bases, and 10 bases separated the two germline ends. Looked up from germline, CDR1 is MNHNY and CDR2 is SVGAGI (reference sequence). The CDR3 has 12 amino acids. In DNA form, the CDR3 reads TGTGCCAGCAGTTCTTACTCTACCGAGCAGTACTTC. Protein sequence: CASSSYSTEQYF.

The V and J genes are TRBV5-6 and TRBJ1-3; D possibly corresponds to TRBD1 (6 bases). The V gene lost 4 bases and the J gene lost 4 bases, with 9 bases spanning the gap. Germline CDR1 is SGHDT and CDR2 is YYEEEE. There are 13 residues in the CDR3. The CDR3 sequence is CASSPTGGNTIYF. The CDR3 DNA follows: TGTGCCAGCAGCCCAACAGGGGGAAACACCATATATTTT.

The V call is TRBV7-3, the J call TRBJ2-3, with D unresolved. This CDR3 region has 14 residues. Looked up from germline, CDR1 is SGHTA and CDR2 is FQGTGA. The V and J ends lost 2 bases and 1 base respectively, with 7 bases between them. CDR3 DNA: TGTGCCAGCAGCTTACTGGCGGGCACAGATACGCAGTATTTT. Translation: CASSLLAGTDTQYF.

The chain joins TRBV11-3 to TRBJ1-4; D remains unclear. Looked up from germline, CDR1 is SGHNT and CDR2 is YENEEA. Trimming removed 3 bases at V and 4 bases at J, with 15 bases between. CDR3 length: 16 amino acids. The CDR3 DNA is TGTGCCAGCAGCTTTTATCACACCTCCTTTAATGAAAAACTGTTTTTT. Its translation: CASSFYHTSFNEKLFF.

The rearrangement uses TRBV5-1 and TRBJ2-3, with TRBD1 matching over 9 bases. The CDR3 is 14 residues long. From germline, CDR1 is SGHRS and CDR2 YFSETQ. After removal of 6 bases from V and 3 bases from J, the junction contained 5 bases not matched to a gene. The CDR3 nucleotides read TGCGCCAGCAAAAGGACAGGGGTAACAGATACGCAGTATTTT. It yields the protein CASKRTGVTDTQYF.

The rearrangement links TRBV18 to TRBJ1-1, with D hard to call. The CDR3 has 16 amino acids. CDR1 is KGHSH and CDR2 is LQKENI in the germline V gene. V was cut by 3 bases and J by 1 base, with 15 bases left in between. CDR3 sequence reads: CASSPTIIAENTEAFF. As DNA, the CDR3 is TGTGCCAGCTCACCGACTATTATAGCAGAGAACACTGAAGCTTTCTTT.